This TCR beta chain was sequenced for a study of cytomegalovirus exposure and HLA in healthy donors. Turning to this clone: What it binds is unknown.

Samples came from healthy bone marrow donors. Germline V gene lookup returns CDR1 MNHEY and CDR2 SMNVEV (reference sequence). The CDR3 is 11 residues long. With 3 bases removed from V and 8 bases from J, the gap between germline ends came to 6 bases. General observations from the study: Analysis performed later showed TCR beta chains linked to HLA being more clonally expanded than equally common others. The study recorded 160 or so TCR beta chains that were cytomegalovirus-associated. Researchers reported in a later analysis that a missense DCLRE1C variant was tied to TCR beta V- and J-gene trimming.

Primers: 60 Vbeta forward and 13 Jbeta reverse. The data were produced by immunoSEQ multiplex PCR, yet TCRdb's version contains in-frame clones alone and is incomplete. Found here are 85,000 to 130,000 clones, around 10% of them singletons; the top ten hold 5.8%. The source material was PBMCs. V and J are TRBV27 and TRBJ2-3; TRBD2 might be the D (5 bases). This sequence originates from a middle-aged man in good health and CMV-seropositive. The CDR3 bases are TGTGCCAGCAGTTTGGGAGCTACGCAGTATTTT. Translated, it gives CASSLGATQYF.